The subject of this entry is one TCR beta chain. The antigen is unknown. Extracted RNA was reverse transcribed into cDNA, the sequencing template. The repertoire was sequenced with immunoSEQ multiplex PCR; TCRdb's copy has only in-frame clones and lacks some. This table has about 150,000 clones, roughly 60% appearing once. The sample is drawn from a study of CD8+ T cells in alopecia areata. The germline CDR1 and CDR2 sequences are SNHLY and FYNNEI. Trimming shortened V by 6 bases and J by 1 base, and 14 bases separated the two germline ends. The CDR3 totals 15 residues. Study outcomes and limitations: Scalp sample sequencing also detects resident alphabeta T cells of normal skin.

The sample was CD8+ T cells sorted from blood. The chain recombines TRBV2 with TRBJ2-3; either TRBD1 or TRBD2 may supply D (5 bases each). The clonotype comes from a human donor in good health. CDR3 in DNA: TGTGCCAGCAGCGACCGGGACCGGGGCACAGATACGCAGTATTTT. Protein sequence: CASSDRDRGTDTQYF. The whole variable domain, filled in from reference TRBV2 and TRBJ2-3, reads EPEVTQTPSHQVTQMGQEVILRCVPISNHLYFYWYRQILGQKVEFLVSFYNNEISEKSEIFDDQFSVERPDGSNFTLKIRSTKLEDSAMYFCASSDRDRGTDTQYFGPGTRLTVL.